This T cell receptor beta chain was captured by sequencing in a study of blood T cell repertoires in COVID-19. Overall study: COVID-19 samples from acute and convalescent phases originated in the United States, Italy and Spain. The cDNA or gDNA used as material had been derived from T cells, B-cell-depleted T cells, or PBMCs.

CDR1 is SNHLY and CDR2 is FYNNEI in the germline V gene. V dropped 6 bases and J dropped 4 bases, with 16 bases sitting between them. The CDR3 contains 14 residues. Study processing details: For nucleated cells, counts were estimated from reference gene primer amplification. Only in-frame clones appear in the TCRdb table, and some are missing; sequencing was by immunoSEQ multiplex PCR. Clone size and the V and J calls come from that table; the DNA yielded D and trimming. Among roughly 260,000 clones listed, about nine tenths were seen once. The rearrangement links TRBV2 to TRBJ2-7; D is perhaps TRBD2 (6 bases). The sequencing input was peripheral blood. The sequence was collected from a man in his forties who had recovered from COVID-19. The CDR3 region has the DNA TGTGCCAGCAGCGTCCAGGTTGGGGGGTACGAGCAGTACTTC. This gives the protein CASSVQVGGYEQYF.